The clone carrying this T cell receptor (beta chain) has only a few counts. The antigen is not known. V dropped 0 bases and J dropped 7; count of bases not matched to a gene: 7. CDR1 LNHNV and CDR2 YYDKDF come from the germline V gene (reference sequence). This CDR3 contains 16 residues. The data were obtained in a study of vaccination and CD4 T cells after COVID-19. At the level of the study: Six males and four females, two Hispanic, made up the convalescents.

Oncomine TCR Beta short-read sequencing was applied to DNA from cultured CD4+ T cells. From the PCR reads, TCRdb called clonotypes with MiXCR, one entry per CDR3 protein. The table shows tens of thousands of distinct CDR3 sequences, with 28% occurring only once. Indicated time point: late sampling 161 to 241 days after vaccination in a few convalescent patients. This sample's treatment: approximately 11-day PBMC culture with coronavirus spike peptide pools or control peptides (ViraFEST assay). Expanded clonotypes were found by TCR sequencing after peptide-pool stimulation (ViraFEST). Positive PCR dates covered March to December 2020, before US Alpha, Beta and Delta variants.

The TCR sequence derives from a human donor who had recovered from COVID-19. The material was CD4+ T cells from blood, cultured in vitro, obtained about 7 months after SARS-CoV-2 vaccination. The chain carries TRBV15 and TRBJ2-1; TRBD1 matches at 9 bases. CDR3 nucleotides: TGTGCCACCAGCAGAGATTATACAGGGGGCTCGAATGAGCAGTTCTTC. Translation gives CATSRDYTGGSNEQFF. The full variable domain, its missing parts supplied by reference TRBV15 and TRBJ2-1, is DAMVIQNPRYQVTQFGKPVTLSCSQTLNHNVMYWYQQKSSQAPKLLFHYYDKDFNNEADTPDNFQSRRPNTSFCFLDIRSPGLGDTAMYLCATSRDYTGGSNEQFFGPGTRLTVL.